Presented here are 11 T cell receptor beta chains from one specimen sequenced in a study of long-term antiretroviral therapy in people with HIV. immunoSEQ v3.0 was run at survey level. Libraries were prepared by immunoSEQ multiplex PCR; TCRdb keeps only in-frame clonotypes and omits some of them. The sample consists of more than 15,000 clones, roughly 94% of them appearing once. The sequencing used unsorted PBMCs, collected about 6 years after starting antiretroviral therapy. These receptors were collected from a woman aged 50 to 60 with HIV.

The gene calls are TRBV7-8 and TRBJ1-4; D gene uncertain. This CDR3 region has 14 residues. Per germline, CDR1 SGHVS and CDR2 FQNEAQ. Between the trimmed V and J ends, which lost 1 base and 5 bases, there was a span of 8 bases. CDR3 sequence (DNA): TGTGCCAGCAGCTTAGTTGAAACCAATGAAAAACTGTTTTTT. This gives the protein CASSLVETNEKLFF. The whole variable domain, remainder taken from reference TRBV7-8 and TRBJ1-4, is GAGVSQSPRYKVAKRGQDVALRCDPISGHVSLFWYQQALGQGPEFLTYFQNEAQLDKSGLPSDRFFAERPEGSVSTLKIQRTQQEDSAVYLCASSLVETNEKLFFGSGTQLSVL.

The V and J genes are TRBV6-6 and TRBJ1-6; D uncertain. Trimming removed 0 bases from V and 13 bases from J, with 19 bases in between. CDR3 length: 16 residues. From germline, CDR1 is MNHNY and CDR2 SVGAGI (reference sequence). The CDR3 DNA reads TGTGCCAGCAGTTACTCGGGGTTAGCGTCCCAGCCCCCCCTCCACTTT. Amino acid sequence: CASSYSGLASQPPLHF.

This clone was counted a single time. This chain links TRBV7-8 with TRBJ2-1; perhaps TRBD2 as D (6 bases). The CDR3 extends over 16 amino acids. Germline V gene sequence: CDR1 SGHVS, CDR2 FQNEAQ. Trimming removed 8 bases at V and 0 bases at J, with 17 bases between. CDR3 residues: CASLSGGTYSYNEQFF. CDR3 in DNA: TGTGCCAGCTTAAGTGGGGGGACCTACTCCTACAATGAGCAGTTCTTC. Filled out from reference TRBV7-8 and TRBJ2-1, the complete variable domain reads GAGVSQSPRYKVAKRGQDVALRCDPISGHVSLFWYQQALGQGPEFLTYFQNEAQLDKSGLPSDRFFAERPEGSVSTLKIQRTQQEDSAVYLCASLSGGTYSYNEQFFGPGTRLTVL.

The J gene is TRBJ1-1, the V gene TRBV7-9, with D perhaps TRBD1 (6 bases). V shed 4 bases and J shed 4 bases, with 13 bases lying between them. The CDR3 length is 14 residues. The V gene's germline CDR1 is SEHNR and CDR2 FQNEAQ (reference sequence). For the CDR3, the DNA is TGTGCCAGCAGCTCCCAGGGGACCACCACTGAAGCTTTCTTT. This encodes CASSSQGTTTEAFF.

This rearrangement joins TRBV7-9 to TRBJ2-5; 7 nucleotides line up with TRBD1. The ends lost 7 bases at V and 1 base at J; junction bases unmatched: 3. The CDR3 contains 13 residues. From germline, CDR1 is SEHNR and CDR2 FQNEAQ (reference sequence). CDR3 DNA sequence: TGTGCCAGCATTGGGACAGTCCAAGAGACCCAGTACTTC. Amino acid sequence: CASIGTVQETQYF.

The V and J genes are TRBV9 and TRBJ2-3; 8 positions match TRBD2. The CDR3 contains 17 residues. Trimming removed 0 bases from V and 0 bases from J; junction bases left unmatched: 6. In germline, CDR1 is SGDLS, CDR2 YYNGEE. CDR3 bases: TGTGCCAGCAGCGTAGGGGTTAGCGGGACTAGCACAGATACGCAGTATTTT. It specifies CASSVGVSGTSTDTQYF.

This clone was seen more than once but under ten times. The chain combines TRBV2 with TRBJ2-1; weak D call: TRBD1 (5 bases). Germline V lookup: CDR1 SNHLY, CDR2 FYNNEI. This CDR3 is 12 amino acids long. Trimming shortened V by 5 bases and J by 10 bases, and 12 bases separated the two germline ends. As DNA, the CDR3 is TGTGCCAGCAGTACTCAGGGTAGAGAGCAGTTCTTC. Amino acid sequence: CASSTQGREQFF.

The V and J genes are TRBV2 and TRBJ1-1, with D possibly being TRBD1 (5 bases). CDR1 and CDR2 from the germline V gene are SNHLY and FYNNEI. V was shortened by 1 base and J by 9 bases, with 12 bases between the two germline ends. This CDR3 contains 13 residues. The CDR3 protein is CASSEVGQGQAFF. CDR3 nucleotide sequence: TGTGCCAGCAGTGAAGTTGGCCAGGGCCAAGCTTTCTTT. Full variable domain (outside the CDR3, taken from reference TRBV2 and TRBJ1-1): EPEVTQTPSHQVTQMGQEVILRCVPISNHLYFYWYRQILGQKVEFLVSFYNNEISEKSEIFDDQFSVERPDGSNFTLKIRSTKLEDSAMYFCASSEVGQGQAFFGQGTRLTVV.

This chain connects TRBV5-8 to TRBJ2-3; 9 bases are a match to TRBD2. Losses at the gene ends were 0 bases for V and 6 bases for J; bases not matched to a gene: 5. This CDR3 region has 15 residues. The germline V gene encodes CDR1 SGHTS and CDR2 YDEGEE. The CDR3: CASSLGVAGVDTQYF. CDR3 sequence (DNA): TGTGCCAGCAGCTTGGGGGTAGCGGGAGTGGATACGCAGTATTTT.

The chain combines TRBV7-9 with TRBJ2-1; 11 bases agree with TRBD1. With V trimmed by 6 bases and J by 6 bases, 4 bases remained unmatched. Germline CDR1 and CDR2: SEHNR and FQNEAQ (reference sequence). The CDR3 consists of 14 residues. The CDR3 coding sequence is TGTGCCAGCAGGCGGACAGGGGGCCGCAATGAGCAGTTCTTC. It translates to CASRRTGGRNEQFF.

This clone is labeled large. This CDR3 is CASSIPSEGGIEAFF. CDR3 bases: TGCGCCAGCAGTATCCCAAGTGAGGGGGGTATTGAAGCTTTCTTT. This chain links TRBV5-1 with TRBJ1-1, with D tentatively TRBD1 (6 bases). Trimming pared 5 bases from V and 7 bases from J, leaving 21 bases between. Germline V gene lookup returns CDR1 SGHRS and CDR2 YFSETQ. The CDR3 covers 15 residues.